This TCR beta chain was captured in a study of T cells in Graves' hyperthyroidism and ophthalmopathy. Amplification targeted TCR beta CDR3 regions from RNA transcripts. First-round RT-PCR targeting the TCR CDR3 was performed with the HTBI primer set. TCRdb independently ran MiXCR on the multiplex PCR reads; one entry per CDR3 protein. There are fewer than 350,000 distinct CDR3 sequences in the sample; approximately 18% occur only once, and under 55% lies in the top ten. With 0 bases clipped from V and 5 bases from J, the junction kept 10 bases outside the gene matches. This CDR3 contains 16 residues. Germline CDR1 reads DFQATT; CDR2 reads SNEGSKA (reference sequence). Notes on the study in general: Within blood appeared most thyroid clonotypes that had expanded above 0.001.

This clonotype was recorded at least ten times. Its antigen is unknown. The PBMCs studied were ones that came from roughly 11 ml fresh peripheral blood. The sequencing sample was made of blood. The sequence was obtained from a woman aged 45-59 years with Graves' hyperthyroidism. V is TRBV20-1 and J is TRBJ2-5; TRBD1 agrees at 9 bases. The CDR3 nucleotides are TGCAGTGCTAGAGATCTCGCGGGACAGGGAGGCGAGACCCAGTACTTC. Translation gives CSARDLAGQGGETQYF.